The 20 T cell receptor beta chains below come from one sample, sequenced in a study of PD-L1 blockade in urothelial cancer. Clones were read by immunoSEQ multiplex PCR, and TCRdb kept only the in-frame ones, dropping some. In the table there are more than 95,000 clones, 86% of which are singletons. Described time point: peripheral blood 6 weeks after treatment start. The sequences come from PBMCs, collected around atezolizumab (anti-PD-L1) treatment. These TCRs come from a man aged 45 to 65 with urothelial cancer.

The chain combines TRBV11-2 with TRBJ2-1, with D possibly matching TRBD2 (5 bases). Trimming removed 6 bases from V and 0 bases from J, with 12 bases in between. Germline V gene lookup returns CDR1 SGHAT and CDR2 FQNNGV. The length of the CDR3 is 15 residues. The CDR3 loop reads CASSLSSDSYNEQFF. CDR3 coding DNA: TGTGCCAGCAGTCTAAGTAGCGACTCCTACAATGAGCAGTTCTTC.

The gene calls are TRBV7-9 and TRBJ1-1; the D is unclear. The CDR3 length is 13 residues. Per germline, CDR1 SEHNR and CDR2 FQNEAQ (reference sequence). V was cut by 5 bases and J by 9 bases, with 16 bases left in between. The CDR3 nucleotides are TGTGCCAGCAGCCCGCCGGGGTCGGATCAAGCTTTCTTT. As protein: CASSPPGSDQAFF. Variable domain in full (rest from reference TRBV7-9 and TRBJ1-1): DTGVSQNPRHKITKRGQNVTFRCDPISEHNRLYWYRQTLGQGPEFLTYFQNEAQLEKSRLLSDRFSAERPKGSFSTLEIQRTEQGDSAMYLCASSPPGSDQAFFGQGTRLTVV.

The V call is TRBV19, the J call TRBJ2-3; perhaps TRBD2 as D (5 bases). The CDR3 sequence is 14 residues long. Between the trimmed V and J ends, which lost 5 bases and 0 bases, there was a span of 9 bases. Germline V gene sequence: CDR1 LNHDA, CDR2 SQIVND (reference sequence). In DNA, the CDR3 is TGTGCCAGTAGTCCCCAGCGGAGCACAGATACGCAGTATTTT. It translates to CASSPQRSTDTQYF. Together with reference TRBV19 and TRBJ2-3, the CDR3 gives the full variable domain: DGGITQSPKYLFRKEGQNVTLSCEQNLNHDAMYWYRQDPGQGLRLIYYSQIVNDFQKGDIAEGYSVSREKKESFPLTVTSAQKNPTAFYLCASSPQRSTDTQYFGPGTRLTVL.

The chain employs TRBV19 and TRBJ2-7; the D gene is possibly TRBD1 (6 bases). The V and J ends lost 3 bases and 3 bases respectively, with 15 bases between them. Germline CDR1 is LNHDA and CDR2 is SQIVND (reference sequence). CDR3 length equals 15 residues. CDR3 amino acids: CASSIGQTTLYEQYF. CDR3 nucleotides: TGTGCCAGTAGTATTGGACAGACTACCCTCTACGAGCAGTACTTC.

This chain connects TRBV27 to TRBJ2-6; 7 nucleotides agree with TRBD1. Germline V lookup: CDR1 MNHEY, CDR2 SMNVEV (reference sequence). The CDR3 length is 21 residues. The V gene end was trimmed by 3 bases and the J gene end by 0 bases; junction bases not matched to a gene: 17. The CDR3 region is CASSFWGLGPGQSSGANVLTF. CDR3 bases: TGTGCCAGCAGTTTTTGGGGGCTGGGCCCGGGACAGTCCTCTGGGGCCAACGTCCTGACTTTC. Based on the CDR3 plus reference TRBV27 and TRBJ2-6, the full variable domain is EAQVTQNPRYLITVTGKKLTVTCSQNMNHEYMSWYRQDPGLGLRQIYYSMNVEVTDKGDVPEGYKVSRKEKRNFPLILESPSPNQTSLYFCASSFWGLGPGQSSGANVLTFGAGSRLTVL.

This clone was observed a single time. The genes are TRBV19 and TRBJ2-1; 9 positions match TRBD1. This CDR3 region has 14 residues. CDR1 and CDR2 (germline): LNHDA, SQIVND (reference sequence). The V gene end was trimmed by 3 bases and the J gene end by 9 bases; junction bases not matched to a gene: 6. The CDR3 coding sequence is TGTGCCAGTAGTATTATATTACAGGGGGCTGAGCAGTTCTTC. This encodes CASSIILQGAEQFF. The full variable domain, rest sourced from reference TRBV19 and TRBJ2-1, is DGGITQSPKYLFRKEGQNVTLSCEQNLNHDAMYWYRQDPGQGLRLIYYSQIVNDFQKGDIAEGYSVSREKKESFPLTVTSAQKNPTAFYLCASSIILQGAEQFFGPGTRLTVL.

This rearrangement joins TRBV11-2 to TRBJ1-1; D not resolved. CDR1 is SGHAT, CDR2 FQNNGV, per germline. The length of the CDR3 is 15 residues. Trimming removed 5 bases at V and 4 bases at J, with 17 bases between. The CDR3 DNA sequence: TGTGCCAGCAGCACCACCCCTGGCAGTGGCACTGAAGCTTTCTTT. The encoded protein is CASSTTPGSGTEAFF.

This clone is judged medium-sized. J is TRBJ1-6 and V is TRBV5-1; weak D call: TRBD1 (6 bases). V was clipped by 0 bases and J by 8 bases, with 15 bases between them. CDR1 is SGHRS and CDR2 is YFSETQ in the germline V gene. The CDR3 has 16 residues. The CDR3 nucleotides are TGCGCCAGCAGCTTGGCCGGGCAGGGGAAGGATTCACCCCTCCACTTT. This encodes CASSLAGQGKDSPLHF.

The chain links TRBV18 to TRBJ1-3, with D unresolved. CDR1 KGHSH and CDR2 LQKENI come from the germline V gene. CDR3 size: 12 residues. V gave up 3 bases and J gave up 4 bases, with 4 bases separating them. This CDR3 reads CASSPEGNTIYF. The DNA for the CDR3 is TGTGCCAGCTCACCGGAGGGAAACACCATATATTTT.

The chain couples TRBV2 to TRBJ2-5, with 10 bases matching TRBD1. CDR1 and CDR2 from the germline V gene are SNHLY and FYNNEI. With V trimmed by 6 bases and J by 5 bases, 12 bases remained unmatched. This CDR3 is 16 amino acids long. This CDR3 is CASSGALGQGRETQYF. The CDR3 nucleotides are TGTGCCAGCAGCGGGGCGTTGGGACAGGGGAGGGAGACCCAGTACTTC.

This sequence joins TRBV5-1 and TRBJ1-1, with TRBD1 as a possible D gene (5 bases). V lost 6 bases and J lost 0, with 15 bases in between. This CDR3 region has 15 residues. Germline-derived CDR1 and CDR2 are SGHRS and YFSETQ. CDR3 DNA sequence: TGCGCCAGCAATGCGGGGCTGGGAGTGAACACTGAAGCTTTCTTT. Translation gives CASNAGLGVNTEAFF.

This rearrangement joins TRBV28 to TRBJ2-1, with D perhaps TRBD2 (7 bases). The length of the CDR3 is 17 residues. Trimming removed 6 bases from V and 5 bases from J, with 23 bases in between. Germline V gene data show CDR1 as MDHEN and CDR2 as SYDVKM. DNA for the CDR3: TGTGCCAGCAGCCGCCCTCAGGGGCGGGAGATAGACAATGAGCAGTTCTTC. This gives the protein CASSRPQGREIDNEQFF.

The gene calls are TRBV28 and TRBJ2-7; D call uncertain. Per the germline V gene, CDR1 is MDHEN and CDR2 is SYDVKM. The CDR3 is 12 amino acids. The V end lost 7 bases, the J end lost 3 bases, and 10 bases lay between the germline ends. DNA for the CDR3: TGTGCCAGCAACGTCGTGAGCTACGAGCAGTACTTC. It translates to CASNVVSYEQYF.

The chain links TRBV7-6 to TRBJ2-1; D call uncertain. Trimming shortened V by 5 bases and J by 3 bases, and 20 bases separated the two germline ends. Germline-derived CDR1 and CDR2 are SGHVS and FNYEAQ. CDR3 length: 17 residues. The CDR3 loop reads CASSEDGGGTIYNEQFF. For the CDR3, the DNA is TGTGCCAGCAGCGAAGATGGTGGCGGAACCATCTACAATGAGCAGTTCTTC.

The CDR3 is CASRDAGLGTDTQYF. CDR3 coding DNA: TGTGCCAGCAGAGACGCAGGACTAGGCACAGATACGCAGTATTTT. This chain uses TRBV6-5 with TRBJ2-3; TRBD2 matches 7 bases. V was pared by 6 bases and J by 1 base, with 7 bases of the junction left unmatched. This CDR3 is 15 amino acids long. The germline V gene has CDR1 MNHEY and CDR2 SVGAGI.

The chain employs TRBV28 and TRBJ2-7; D is unresolved. CDR1 MDHEN and CDR2 SYDVKM come from the germline V gene. Trimming stripped 4 bases from V and 6 bases from J, with 4 bases between. The CDR3 has 10 amino acids. The CDR3 here is CASSSGEQYF. CDR3 DNA sequence: TGTGCCAGCAGTTCAGGCGAGCAGTACTTC.

The chain joins TRBV7-2 to TRBJ2-3, with a possible D match to TRBD2 (7 bases). Germline values: CDR1 SGHTA, CDR2 FQGNSA. The CDR3 spans 13 residues. V lost 5 bases to trimming and J lost 4 bases, with 10 bases between them. In DNA form, the CDR3 reads TGTGCCAGCAGCAGGGGGGGGGCAGATACGCAGTATTTT. It translates to CASSRGGADTQYF.

The J gene is TRBJ2-3, the V gene TRBV19, with D possibly being TRBD1 (6 bases). Looked up from germline, CDR1 is LNHDA and CDR2 is SQIVND (reference sequence). V lost 6 bases and J lost 2, with 12 bases in between. The CDR3 is made up of 14 amino acids. The CDR3 DNA reads TGTGCCAGTAGACAGGGACGGCTCACAGATACGCAGTATTTT. Residues: CASRQGRLTDTQYF.

V usage is TRBV2 and J usage is TRBJ2-5, with TRBD2 matching 8 bases. Unmatched junction bases numbered 12, after V lost 11 bases and J lost 4 bases. CDR3 size: 14 residues. The germline V gene encodes CDR1 SNHLY and CDR2 FYNNEI. The CDR3 bases are TGTGCCGGACGTAGCGGGGTCGGCCTAGAGACCCAGTACTTC. Its translation is CAGRSGVGLETQYF. The full variable domain, completed using reference TRBV2 and TRBJ2-5, is EPEVTQTPSHQVTQMGQEVILRCVPISNHLYFYWYRQILGQKVEFLVSFYNNEISEKSEIFDDQFSVERPDGSNFTLKIRSTKLEDSAMYFCAGRSGVGLETQYFGPGTRLLVL.

The chain recombines TRBV28 with TRBJ2-7, with TRBD1 matching over 9 bases. V dropped 4 bases and J dropped 2; count of bases not matched to a gene: 9. Germline values: CDR1 MDHEN, CDR2 SYDVKM. The CDR3 spans 16 residues. The CDR3 spells CASSSTGTGSPYEQYF. The CDR3 bases are TGTGCCAGCAGTTCAACCGGGACAGGGTCACCCTACGAGCAGTACTTC.